This T cell receptor beta chain was identified in a study of cytomegalovirus exposure and HLA in healthy donors. It was with 60 Vbeta and 13 Jbeta primers that the PCR ran. Profiling relied on immunoSEQ multiplex PCR, and the TCRdb table lists in-frame clones only, not all of them. This sample yields 160,000 or so clones, of which about four fifths are seen a single time; roughly an eighth belongs to the top ten. The germline V gene has CDR1 SGHTA and CDR2 FQGTGA. This CDR3 has 14 amino acids. After removal of 5 bases from V and 4 bases from J, the junction contained 4 bases not matched to a gene. Sequencing was done on a sample of PBMCs. The source is a woman aged 45-65 years in good health and CMV-seronegative. This chain connects TRBV7-3 to TRBJ2-3, with TRBD2 identical over 9 bases. In DNA, the CDR3 is TGTGCCAGCAGCCCAGGACTAGCGTCAGATACGCAGTATTTT. Protein sequence: CASSPGLASDTQYF.